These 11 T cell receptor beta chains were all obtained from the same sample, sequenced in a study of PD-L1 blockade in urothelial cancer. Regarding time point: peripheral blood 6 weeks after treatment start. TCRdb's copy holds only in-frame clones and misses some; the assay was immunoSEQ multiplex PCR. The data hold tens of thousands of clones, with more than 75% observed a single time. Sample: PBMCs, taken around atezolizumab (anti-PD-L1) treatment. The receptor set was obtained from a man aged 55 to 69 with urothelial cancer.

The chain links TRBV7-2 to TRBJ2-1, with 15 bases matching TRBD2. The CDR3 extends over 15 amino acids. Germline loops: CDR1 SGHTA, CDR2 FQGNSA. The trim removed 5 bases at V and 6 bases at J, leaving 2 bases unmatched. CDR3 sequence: CASSRGLAGGNEQFF. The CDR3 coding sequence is TGTGCCAGCAGCCGGGGACTAGCGGGAGGCAATGAGCAGTTCTTC.

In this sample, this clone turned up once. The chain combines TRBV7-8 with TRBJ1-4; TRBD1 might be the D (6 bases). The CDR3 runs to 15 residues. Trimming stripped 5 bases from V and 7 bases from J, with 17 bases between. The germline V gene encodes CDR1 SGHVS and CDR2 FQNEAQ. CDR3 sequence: CASSPVRGRGEKLFF. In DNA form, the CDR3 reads TGTGCCAGCAGCCCTGTCAGGGGTCGAGGTGAAAAACTGTTTTTT.

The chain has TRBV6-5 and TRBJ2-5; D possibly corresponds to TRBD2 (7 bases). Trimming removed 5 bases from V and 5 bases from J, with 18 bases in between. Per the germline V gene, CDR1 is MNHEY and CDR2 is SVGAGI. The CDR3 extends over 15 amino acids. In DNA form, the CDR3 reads TGTGCCAGCAGTCCTTCGTCGGGGGGCTCGGAGACCCAGTACTTC. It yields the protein CASSPSSGGSETQYF.

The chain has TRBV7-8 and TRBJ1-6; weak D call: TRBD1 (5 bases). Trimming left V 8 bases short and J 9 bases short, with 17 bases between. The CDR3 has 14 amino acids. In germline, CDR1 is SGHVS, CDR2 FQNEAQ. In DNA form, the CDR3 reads TGTGCCAGCGCCCGACCCGACAGAGGTTCACCCCTCCACTTT. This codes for CASARPDRGSPLHF.

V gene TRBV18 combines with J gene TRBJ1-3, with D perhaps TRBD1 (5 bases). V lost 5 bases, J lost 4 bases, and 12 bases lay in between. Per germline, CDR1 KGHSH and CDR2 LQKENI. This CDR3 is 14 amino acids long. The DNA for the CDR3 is TGTGCCAGCTCAACAGGTATTTCCGGAAACACCATATATTTT. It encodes CASSTGISGNTIYF.

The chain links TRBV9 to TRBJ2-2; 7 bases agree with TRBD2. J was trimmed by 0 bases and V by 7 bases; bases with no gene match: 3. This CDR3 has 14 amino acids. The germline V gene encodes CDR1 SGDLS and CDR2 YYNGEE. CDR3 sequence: CASGRDTNTGELFF. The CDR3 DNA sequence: TGTGCCAGCGGGAGGGATACGAACACCGGGGAGCTGTTTTTT. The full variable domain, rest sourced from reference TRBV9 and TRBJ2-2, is DSGVTQTPKHLITATGQRVTLRCSPRSGDLSVYWYQQSLDQGLQFLIQYYNGEERAKGNILERFSAQQFPDLHSELNLSSLELGDSALYFCASGRDTNTGELFFGEGSRLTVL.

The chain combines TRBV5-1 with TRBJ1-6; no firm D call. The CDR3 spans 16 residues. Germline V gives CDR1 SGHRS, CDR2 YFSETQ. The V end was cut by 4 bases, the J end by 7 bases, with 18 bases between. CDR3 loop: CASSIGPREENSPLHF. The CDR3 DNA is TGCGCCAGCAGCATCGGTCCCAGAGAGGAAAATTCACCCCTCCACTTT. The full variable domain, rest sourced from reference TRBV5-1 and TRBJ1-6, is KAGVTQTPRYLIKTRGQQVTLSCSPISGHRSVSWYQQTPGQGLQFLFEYFSETQRNKGNFPGRFSGRQFSNSRSEMNVSTLELGDSALYLCASSIGPREENSPLHFGNGTRLTVT.

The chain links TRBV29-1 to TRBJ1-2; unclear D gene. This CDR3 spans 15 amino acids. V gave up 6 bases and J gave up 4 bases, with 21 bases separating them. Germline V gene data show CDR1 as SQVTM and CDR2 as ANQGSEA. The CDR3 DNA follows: TGCAGCGTCCCCCAAGGAGGGTTCGGAAGCTATGGCTACACCTTC. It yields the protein CSVPQGGFGSYGYTF.

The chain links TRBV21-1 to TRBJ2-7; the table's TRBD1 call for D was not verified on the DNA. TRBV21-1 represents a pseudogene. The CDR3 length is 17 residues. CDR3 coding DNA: TGTGCCAGCAGGCATGCCGTGAGGGACAGGGCAACCTACGAGCAGTACTTC. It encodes CASRHAVRDRATYEQYF.

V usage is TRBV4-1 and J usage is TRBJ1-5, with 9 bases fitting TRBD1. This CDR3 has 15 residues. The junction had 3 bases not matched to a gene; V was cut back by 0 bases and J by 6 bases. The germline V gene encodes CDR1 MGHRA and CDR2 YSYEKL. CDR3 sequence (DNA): TGCGCCAGCAGCCAAGAGCTGACAGGGGGTCAGCCCCAGCATTTT. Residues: CASSQELTGGQPQHF.

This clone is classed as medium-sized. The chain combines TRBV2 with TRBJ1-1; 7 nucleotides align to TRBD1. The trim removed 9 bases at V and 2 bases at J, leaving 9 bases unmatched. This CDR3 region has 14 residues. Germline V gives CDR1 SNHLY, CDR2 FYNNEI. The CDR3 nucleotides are TGTGCCAGTAAGCCCGGGACAGCTAACACTGAAGCTTTCTTT. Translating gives CASKPGTANTEAFF.